Presented here are 17 T cell receptor beta chains from one specimen sequenced in a study of cytomegalovirus exposure and HLA in healthy donors. It was with 60 Vbeta and 13 Jbeta primers that the PCR ran. Produced via immunoSEQ multiplex PCR; TCRdb's table is partial and in-frame only. Among 120,000 or so clones listed, about 80% were seen once. The sequencing input was PBMCs. Receptors were obtained from a man aged 25-45 years in good health and CMV-seronegative.

The rearrangement joins TRBV6-1 to TRBJ1-5, with a weak D call TRBD1 (5 bases). This CDR3 is built from 15 residues. V lost 6 bases and J lost 0, with 12 bases in between. Germline values: CDR1 MNHNS, CDR2 SASEGT. CDR3 amino acids: CASRQQVASNQPQHF. As DNA, the CDR3 is TGTGCCAGCAGGCAACAGGTAGCTAGCAATCAGCCCCAGCATTTT.

The rearrangement links TRBV9 to TRBJ2-5; the match to TRBD2 covers 12 bases. With V trimmed by 0 bases and J by 1 base, 10 bases remained unmatched. CDR3 length: 19 amino acids. Looked up from germline, CDR1 is SGDLS and CDR2 is YYNGEE. This CDR3 is CASSVATGTSGPSQETQYF. The DNA of the CDR3 is TGTGCCAGCAGCGTAGCTACTGGGACTAGCGGGCCAAGCCAAGAGACCCAGTACTTC. The variable domain in full, completed from reference TRBV9 and TRBJ2-5, reads DSGVTQTPKHLITATGQRVTLRCSPRSGDLSVYWYQQSLDQGLQFLIQYYNGEERAKGNILERFSAQQFPDLHSELNLSSLELGDSALYFCASSVATGTSGPSQETQYFGPGTRLLVL.

This chain connects TRBV5-1 to TRBJ2-7; TRBD1 matches at 11 bases. The CDR3 sequence is 15 residues long. V trimming: 0 bases; J trimming: 3 bases; junction bases outside the gene matches: 2. Germline V lookup: CDR1 SGHRS, CDR2 YFSETQ. Here the CDR3 reads CASSLAGTGGYEQYF. In DNA, the CDR3 is TGCGCCAGCAGCTTGGCCGGGACAGGGGGCTACGAGCAGTACTTC. Full variable domain (missing parts from reference TRBV5-1 and TRBJ2-7): KAGVTQTPRYLIKTRGQQVTLSCSPISGHRSVSWYQQTPGQGLQFLFEYFSETQRNKGNFPGRFSGRQFSNSRSEMNVSTLELGDSALYLCASSLAGTGGYEQYFGPGTRLTVT.

This chain links TRBV14 with TRBJ2-7; 12 nucleotides match TRBD2. Germline assignment: CDR1 SGHDN and CDR2 FVKESK. V trimming: 1 base; J trimming: 1 base; junction bases outside the gene matches: 5. The CDR3 loop spans 17 amino acids. CDR3 amino acids: CASSQAQGLAGSYEQYF. CDR3 nucleotide sequence: TGTGCCAGCAGCCAAGCTCAGGGACTAGCGGGTTCCTACGAGCAGTACTTC.

The chain is built from TRBV4-1 and TRBJ2-7; 7 bases agree with TRBD1. Germline loops: CDR1 MGHRA, CDR2 YSYEKL. CDR3 length: 15 amino acids. The V and J ends lost 0 bases and 3 bases, in that order; junction bases with no gene match: 5. The chain's CDR3 is CASSQDGTALYEQYF. CDR3 nucleotides: TGCGCCAGCAGCCAAGATGGGACAGCCCTCTACGAGCAGTACTTC.

The rearrangement uses TRBV30 and TRBJ2-1; tentatively, D is TRBD1 (5 bases). The CDR3 runs to 16 residues. Trimming left V 0 bases short and J 4 bases short, with 16 bases between. Germline-derived CDR1 and CDR2 are GTSNPN and SVGIG (reference sequence). The DNA of the CDR3 is TGTGCCTGGAGTGTAATTAGTCGCCGGACATACAATGAGCAGTTCTTC. Translation: CAWSVISRRTYNEQFF.

The chain combines TRBV28 with TRBJ1-1, with no clear D. There are 11 residues in the CDR3. Trimming removed 4 bases from V and 7 bases from J, with 7 bases in between. CDR1 is MDHEN, CDR2 SYDVKM, per germline. CDR3 sequence reads: CASSSRLEAFF. CDR3 nucleotide sequence: TGTGCCAGCAGTTCGCGGCTTGAAGCTTTCTTT.

Only a few counts were recorded for this clone. The CDR3 nucleotides read TGTGCCAGCACCCGTTCACCCGGACAGCAAGAGACCCAGTACTTC. Translation: CASTRSPGQQETQYF. V gene TRBV9 combines with J gene TRBJ2-5; D is possibly TRBD1 (6 bases). CDR1 and CDR2 (germline): SGDLS, YYNGEE. This CDR3 has 15 residues. Trimming took off 6 bases at V and 2 bases at J, with 17 bases between the two ends.

The V call is TRBV28, the J call TRBJ1-2; TRBD1 matches 7 bases. CDR1 is MDHEN and CDR2 is SYDVKM in the germline V gene. The CDR3 loop spans 15 amino acids. The J segment lost 8 bases and the V segment lost 2 bases, leaving 11 bases of the junction unmatched. CDR3 nucleotide sequence: TGTGCCAGCAGTTTAGGTTATGGTAGGACAGGCGGCTACACCTTC. It yields the protein CASSLGYGRTGGYTF.

The chain employs TRBV29-1 and TRBJ2-7; D is possibly TRBD1 (5 bases). V lost 5 bases to trimming and J lost 2 bases, with 13 bases between them. The germline gives CDR1 SQVTM, CDR2 ANQGSEA. The CDR3 spans 13 residues. CDR3 DNA: TGCAGCGTTACCCAAGGGGCCCCCTACGAGCAGTACTTC. As protein: CSVTQGAPYEQYF.

This chain uses TRBV19 with TRBJ1-2; TRBD1 aligns across 10 bases. The ends lost 7 bases at V and 2 bases at J; junction bases unmatched: 4. Germline values: CDR1 LNHDA, CDR2 SQIVND (reference sequence). The CDR3 runs 14 residues. CDR3 residues: CASTTGQGNYGYTF. CDR3 in DNA: TGTGCCAGTACTACGGGACAGGGGAACTATGGCTACACCTTC.

The V gene is TRBV11-2, the J gene TRBJ1-4; tentative D call: TRBD1 (5 bases). Germline V CDR1 and CDR2: SGHAT, FQNNGV. The length of the CDR3 is 12 residues. Trimming stripped 2 bases from V and 10 bases from J, with 8 bases between. CDR3 in DNA: TGTGCCAGCAGCTTAAATGACAGAAAACTGTTTTTT. This gives the protein CASSLNDRKLFF.

The rearrangement uses TRBV18 and TRBJ1-2, with 7 bases matching TRBD1. With 6 bases clipped from V and 4 bases from J, the junction kept 8 bases outside the gene matches. Germline CDR1 and CDR2: KGHSH and LQKENI. The CDR3 totals 14 residues. The CDR3 is CASSGDSNFYGYTF. The CDR3 DNA is TGTGCCAGCTCGGGGGACAGTAACTTCTATGGCTACACCTTC.

The rearrangement uses TRBV5-1 and TRBJ2-7; 11 nucleotides match TRBD1. J gave up 6 bases and V 4 bases, and 6 bases lay outside the gene matches. Looked up from germline, CDR1 is SGHRS and CDR2 is YFSETQ. CDR3 size: 14 residues. CDR3 region: CASSLGQGVSEQYF. The CDR3 DNA sequence: TGCGCCAGCAGCCTGGGACAGGGGGTTTCCGAGCAGTACTTC. Supplemented by reference TRBV5-1 and TRBJ2-7, the full variable domain reads KAGVTQTPRYLIKTRGQQVTLSCSPISGHRSVSWYQQTPGQGLQFLFEYFSETQRNKGNFPGRFSGRQFSNSRSEMNVSTLELGDSALYLCASSLGQGVSEQYFGPGTRLTVT.

The CDR3 DNA reads as TGTGCCACCAGCAGAGGACAGGGGTATAGCAATCAGCCCCAGCATTTT. Translated, it gives CATSRGQGYSNQPQHF. The chain recombines TRBV15 with TRBJ1-5; 8 nucleotides line up with TRBD1. V dropped 1 base and J dropped 0; count of bases not matched to a gene: 2. The CDR3 runs 16 residues. From germline, CDR1 is LNHNV and CDR2 YYDKDF (reference sequence).

The J gene is TRBJ1-4, the V gene TRBV7-9, with 9 positions matching TRBD1. After removal of 5 bases from V and 7 bases from J, the junction contained 11 bases not matched to a gene. Germline V gene sequence: CDR1 SEHNR, CDR2 FQNEAQ (reference sequence). This CDR3 region has 16 residues. CDR3: CASSDSIRDRAEKLFF. The CDR3, as DNA: TGTGCCAGCAGCGACTCCATTCGGGACAGGGCTGAAAAACTGTTTTTT.

The chain links TRBV7-3 to TRBJ2-7; a weak D match, TRBD1 (7 bases). The CDR3 consists of 16 residues. From germline, CDR1 is SGHTA and CDR2 FQGTGA. V was shortened by 0 bases and J by 2 bases, with 14 bases between the two germline ends. The CDR3 is CASSLTGGTATYEQYF. CDR3 sequence (DNA): TGTGCCAGCAGCTTAACTGGAGGGACAGCAACCTACGAGCAGTACTTC.